This T cell receptor (beta chain) was sequenced in a study of T-cell memory formation after mild COVID-19 (dated by TCRdb to the early 2020s). Describing the broader study: Most TCR sequence clusters were specific to one of the two donors. Longitudinal TCRalpha and TCRbeta repertoire sequencing tracked T-cell clones expanding and contracting after mild COVID-19 in a couple of donors. Two young, previously healthy adult volunteers, one female and one male, were included in the cohort.

Ficoll-Paque density gradient centrifugation was used to isolate PBMCs. This clonotype was counted at least ten times. Its target antigen remains unknown. No base quality values were provided; no much bigger clone lies one nucleotide off. The germline V gene gives CDR1 as SGHRS and CDR2 as YFSETQ. Germline trimming: 3 bases from V, 3 bases from J; junction bases outside gene matches: 3. From its cysteine to its phenylalanine, the CDR3 spans 15 amino acids. The sequence is cut down to CDR3 DNA, 45 bases in frame from base 1. These reads were obtained on an Illumina NovaSeq 6000. TCRalpha and TCRbeta cDNA libraries were constructed by 5'RACE with constant-segment primers, with sample barcodes and unique molecular identifiers being introduced. RNA was extracted from every sample with Trizol reagent. The libraries were amplified in two PCR steps, and the second step added a second sample barcode and Illumina TruSeq adapters. The libraries were sequenced on an Illumina NovaSeq using 2 x 150 bp paired-end reads. In the paper's pipeline: The reads were demultiplexed and collapsed into UMI-guided consensus sequences using migec v1.2.7. With mixcr v2.1.11, UMI consensuses were aligned to TRA and TRB V and J templates and assembled into clonotypes. A clonotype was counted as expanded or contracted only if both edgeR and NoisET called the change significant, with noise models trained on biological replicates. edgeR calls used a false discovery rate-adjusted p below 0.01 and a log2 fold-change threshold of 1. PCA with hierarchical clustering of max-normalized trajectories of the 1000 most abundant clonotypes was used as exploratory dynamics analysis. Separately sequenced CD4+ and CD8+ repertoires were used to assign the CD4 or CD8 phenotype of responding clones. TCRdb reworked the public reads: Q25 trimming with fastp, MiXCR clone assembly, productive beta chains retained. Rows with a matching CDR3 protein are joined into one entry that keeps the most common DNA and genes. TCRdb, rather than the study authors, made the V and J calls. Recorded for this sample are more than 100,000 distinct CDR3 sequences; about 6.5% of them occurred a single time. The ten largest account for 2% to 2.5% of the sample.

Broader findings and caveats from the paper: Some responding clones were detected in pre-infection memory, suggesting pre-existing cross-reactive memory T cells joined the SARS-CoV-2 response. Balanced CD4/CD8 phenotypes were observed for clones contracting from day 15 to 85, whereas a bias towards CD4+ was observed for a second wave of clones expanding from day 15 to 37. The second-wave clones that peaked on day 37 were not confirmed to be SARS-CoV-2 specific. Contracting CD4+ clones were found mainly in CM and EM memory subsets, while CD8+ clones were enriched in EMRA. The study included only two mild cases, and larger cohorts that include severe cases with pre-infection samples were judged to be necessary.

This sequence originates from an adult woman who had mild COVID-19 (a few samples of this study predate the infection). The sample titles of this study are shuffled in the database, so cell type and time point are left out; the donor was told from shared clones. Specimen: PBMCs or a T cell subset sorted from them (not recorded which). The chain was built from TRBV5-1 and TRBJ2-2, with TRBD1 matching 9 junction bases. The CDR3 sequence is CASSSRTGDTGELFF. The nucleotides read TGCGCCAGCAGCTCCCGGACAGGGGACACCGGGGAGCTGTTTTTT.